Listed here are 19 T cell receptor beta chains from one sample, sequenced in a study of blood T cells in healthy people across ages. A second PCR, run for about 7 to 12 cycles, used a sample-barcoded 5' primer plus a J-beta primer mix. Each CDR3 protein is one row after TCRdb ran MiXCR on the 5' RACE reads. The data contain fewer than 1 million distinct CDR3 sequences, roughly 44% of them seen just once; the ten biggest clones take up approximately 19%. Sample: blood. Receptors originate from a man aged 60 to 75 in good health.

This chain uses TRBV6-2 or TRBV6-3 with TRBJ2-3; D may be TRBD1 (6 bases). The CDR3 loop spans 17 amino acids. The germline CDR1 and CDR2 sequences are MNHEY and SVGEGT. Trimming removed 0 bases from V and 2 bases from J, with 15 bases in between. The CDR3 loop is CASSYSPGEYLTDTQYF. CDR3 in DNA: TGTGCCAGCAGTTACTCACCAGGGGAATATCTCACAGATACGCAGTATTTT.

The V call is TRBV28, the J call TRBJ2-3, with a possible D match to TRBD1 (5 bases). CDR3 length: 12 residues. Per germline, CDR1 MDHEN and CDR2 SYDVKM. V was cut by 10 bases and J by 2 bases, with 10 bases left in between. The CDR3 here is CATWGPTDTQYF. Here the CDR3 DNA reads TGTGCCACCTGGGGCCCCACAGATACGCAGTATTTT. Supplemented by reference TRBV28 and TRBJ2-3, the full variable domain reads DVKVTQSSRYLVKRTGEKVFLECVQDMDHENMFWYRQDPGLGLRLIYFSYDVKMKEKGDIPEGYSVSREKKERFSLILESASTNQTSMYLCATWGPTDTQYFGPGTRLTVL.

As regards this clonotype: Since a much larger clone is just one base distant, this may be a read error. The chain is built from TRBV7-2 and TRBJ2-7; D not certain. The CDR3 totals 14 residues. The germline gives CDR1 SGHTA, CDR2 FQGNSA. V gave up 5 bases and J gave up 1 base, with 12 bases separating them. The CDR3 coding sequence is TGTGCCAGCAGCGTAGACCCAGCTTCCTACGAGCAGTACTTC. It specifies CASSVDPASYEQYF. Combining the CDR3 with reference TRBV7-2 and TRBJ2-7 gives the whole variable domain GAGVSQSPSNKVTEKGKDVELRCDPISGHTALYWYRQSLGQGLEFLIYFQGNSAPDKSGLPSDRFSAERTGGSVSTLTIQRTQQEDSAVYLCASSVDPASYEQYFGPGTRLTVT.

As concerns this clonotype: The junction differs from germline at one of its ends, possibly a read error. The V gene is TRBV27, the J gene TRBJ2-7, with D tentatively TRBD2 (6 bases). This CDR3 contains 14 residues. CDR1 MNHEY and CDR2 SMNVEV come from the germline V gene (reference sequence). CDR3 nucleotide sequence: TGTGCCAGCTCTCGGACTATTTCTTCCTACGAGCAGTGCTTC. This translates into CASSRTISSYEQCF.

Here the CDR3 reads CASSYPLASGGARSYNEQFF. The CDR3 bases are TGTGCCAGCAGTTACCCACTAGCTAGCGGGGGGGCCCGCTCCTACAATGAGCAGTTCTTC. The chain recombines TRBV6-2 or TRBV6-3 with TRBJ2-1; 12 nucleotides align to TRBD2. CDR3 length equals 20 residues. Germline CDR1 and CDR2: MNHEY and SVGEGT. V trimming: 2 bases; J trimming: 0 bases; junction bases outside the gene matches: 11.

The chain recombines TRBV19 with TRBJ2-4; tentative D call: TRBD1 (5 bases). The CDR3 covers 16 residues. V was trimmed by 5 bases and J by 1 base, leaving 15 bases between them. Germline V lookup: CDR1 LNHDA, CDR2 SQIVND (reference sequence). In DNA form, the CDR3 reads TGTGCCAGTAGTCAGGGTTACTCCGGTGCCAAAAACATTCAGTACTTC. Translated, it gives CASSQGYSGAKNIQYF. Drawing the rest from reference TRBV19 and TRBJ2-4, the complete variable domain is DGGITQSPKYLFRKEGQNVTLSCEQNLNHDAMYWYRQDPGQGLRLIYYSQIVNDFQKGDIAEGYSVSREKKESFPLTVTSAQKNPTAFYLCASSQGYSGAKNIQYFGAGTRLSVL.

This clonotype was observed a few times. J is TRBJ1-6 and V is TRBV9; 8 bases line up with TRBD1. CDR3 length: 17 amino acids. Germline CDR1 and CDR2: SGDLS and YYNGEE. Germline trimming cut 4 bases from V and 8 bases from J; bases unmatched to any gene: 14. As DNA, the CDR3 is TGTGCCAGCAGCTTACGGGACAGGCCCTTAGCGGATTCACCCCTCCACTTT. Residues: CASSLRDRPLADSPLHF.

V gene TRBV12-3 or TRBV12-4 combines with J gene TRBJ2-5; D might be TRBD1 (6 bases). Trimming took 0 bases from V and 6 from J, leaving 14 bases between them. The CDR3 is 15 amino acids. CDR3 region: CASSLAQTGRKTQYF. The CDR3 nucleotides read TGTGCCAGCAGTTTAGCGCAGACAGGCAGGAAGACCCAGTACTTC.

This clonotype was observed a handful of times. The V gene is TRBV20-1, the J gene TRBJ1-6, with TRBD1 as a possible D gene (5 bases). Germline CDR1 DFQATT, CDR2 SNEGSKA (reference sequence). The CDR3 is 14 amino acids. V was cut by 0 bases and J by 10 bases, with 13 bases left in between. CDR3 nucleotide sequence: TGCAGTGCTAGAGAGGGGGGTAGGTCATCACCCCTCCACTTT. It is translated as CSAREGGRSSPLHF.

About this clonotype: The junction differs from germline at one of its ends, possibly a read error. This sequence joins TRBV5-6 and TRBJ2-7; 9 nucleotides match TRBD1. The CDR3 is made up of 17 amino acids. CDR1 and CDR2 from the germline V gene are SGHDT and YYEEEE. The CDR3 sequence is CVSSLEAQDRGTYEQYF. The CDR3 bases are TGTGTCAGCAGCTTGGAAGCCCAGGACAGGGGCACCTACGAGCAGTACTTC.

The V call is TRBV6-6, the J call TRBJ2-5; 13 bases line up with TRBD2. The germline V gene has CDR1 MNHNY and CDR2 SVGAGI (reference sequence). Trimming took 6 bases from V and 11 from J; bases not matched to a gene: 12. This CDR3 has 15 amino acids. CDR3 protein: CASSRTSGGGNEQYF. DNA of the CDR3: TGTGCCAGCAGCCGGACTAGCGGGGGTGGCAATGAGCAGTACTTC.

Concerning this clonotype: The junction and the germline gene differ at one end; a read error may be behind it. This chain connects TRBV7-2 to TRBJ2-7; the match to TRBD1 covers 9 bases. Near its end, the DNA agrees better with TRBJ2-5, so the J call may be wrong. CDR1 and CDR2 from the germline V gene are SGHTA and FQGNSA. This CDR3 is 14 amino acids long. The CDR3 bases are TGTGCCAACAGCACCGGGACAGGGCTGGAGACCCAGTACTTC. Its translation is CANSTGTGLETQYF.

This clonotype was seen ten or more times. CDR3 nucleotide sequence: TGTGCCAGCAGTGCCAAGCCTGAGACCCAGTACTTC. It codes for CASSAKPETQYF. V gene TRBV12-3 or TRBV12-4 combines with J gene TRBJ2-5; D call uncertain. V dropped 5 bases and J dropped 5 bases, with 9 bases sitting between them. The CDR3 totals 12 residues.

The chain combines TRBV9 with TRBJ2-1; D is possibly TRBD1 (6 bases). The CDR3 contains 16 residues. V was cut by 0 bases and J by 8 bases, with 18 bases left in between. Germline-derived CDR1 and CDR2 are SGDLS and YYNGEE. The CDR3 loop reads CASSVGQGRGLDEQFF. In DNA form, the CDR3 reads TGTGCCAGCAGCGTAGGTCAGGGGCGCGGCTTGGATGAGCAGTTCTTC.

This clonotype was found a few times. This rearrangement joins TRBV6-2 or TRBV6-3 to TRBJ2-5; D is unclear. Trimming removed 0 bases at V and 9 bases at J, with 11 bases between. Per the germline V gene, CDR1 is MNHEY and CDR2 is SVGEGT. CDR3 length: 13 amino acids. CDR3 sequence: CASSYSGGLAQYF. The CDR3 bases are TGTGCCAGCAGTTACTCTGGTGGTTTGGCCCAGTACTTC.

J is TRBJ2-1 and V is TRBV7-8, with D possibly being TRBD1 (6 bases). Trimming shortened V by 6 bases and J by 9 bases, and 21 bases separated the two germline ends. Germline values: CDR1 SGHVS, CDR2 FQNEAQ. There are 15 residues in the CDR3. CDR3 region: CASSYLLGTMGEQFF. The CDR3 DNA is TGTGCCAGCAGTTATTTACTCGGGACAATGGGTGAGCAGTTCTTC.

The rearrangement uses TRBV5-1 and TRBJ2-3, with D perhaps TRBD2 (6 bases). This CDR3 spans 16 amino acids. V shed 2 bases and J shed 3 bases, with 16 bases lying between them. Per the germline V gene, CDR1 is SGHRS and CDR2 is YFSETQ. CDR3 residues: CASSFGRVGGTDTQYF. In DNA form, the CDR3 reads TGCGCCAGCAGCTTTGGTCGGGTCGGAGGGACAGATACGCAGTATTTT.

On this clonotype itself: The junction departs from germline at one end; a sequencing error may be responsible. The V call is TRBV12-3 or TRBV12-4, the J call TRBJ2-7; D remains ambiguous. The CDR3 spans 12 residues. CDR3 residues: CASSSDSYGQYF. The DNA for the CDR3 is TGTGCCAGCAGTTCCGACTCCTACGGGCAGTACTTC.

This clonotype was found a few times. The chain combines TRBV6-5 with TRBJ2-7, with a tentative D call TRBD2 (6 bases). The CDR3 sequence is 15 residues long. Germline-derived CDR1 and CDR2 are MNHEY and SVGAGI. The V end lost 0 bases, the J end lost 3 bases, and 12 bases lay between the germline ends. The CDR3 DNA sequence: TGTGCCAGCAGTTACTCGGAGGGGCGGGGCTACGAGCAGTACTTC. Protein product: CASSYSEGRGYEQYF.